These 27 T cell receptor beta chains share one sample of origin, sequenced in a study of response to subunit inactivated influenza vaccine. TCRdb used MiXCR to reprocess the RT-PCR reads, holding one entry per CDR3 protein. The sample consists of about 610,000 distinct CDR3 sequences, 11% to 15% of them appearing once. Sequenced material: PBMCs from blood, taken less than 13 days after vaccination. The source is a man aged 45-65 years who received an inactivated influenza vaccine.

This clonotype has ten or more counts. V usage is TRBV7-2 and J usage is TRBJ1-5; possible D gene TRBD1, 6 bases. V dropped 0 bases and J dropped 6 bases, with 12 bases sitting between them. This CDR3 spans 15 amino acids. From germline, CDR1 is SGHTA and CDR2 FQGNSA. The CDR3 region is CASSLAWGAGQPQHF. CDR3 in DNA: TGTGCCAGCAGCTTAGCGTGGGGGGCAGGTCAGCCCCAGCATTTT.

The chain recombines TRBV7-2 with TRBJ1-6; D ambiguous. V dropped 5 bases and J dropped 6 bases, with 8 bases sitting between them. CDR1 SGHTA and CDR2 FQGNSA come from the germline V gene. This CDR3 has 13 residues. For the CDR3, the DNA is TGTGCCAGCAGCCCTAGGTTTAATTCACCCCTCCACTTT. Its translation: CASSPRFNSPLHF.

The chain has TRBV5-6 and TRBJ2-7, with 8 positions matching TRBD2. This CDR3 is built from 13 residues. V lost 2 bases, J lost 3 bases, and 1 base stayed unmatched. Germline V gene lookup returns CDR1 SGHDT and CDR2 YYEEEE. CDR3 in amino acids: CASSFLAGYEQYF. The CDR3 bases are TGTGCCAGCAGCTTTCTAGCGGGCTACGAGCAGTACTTC.

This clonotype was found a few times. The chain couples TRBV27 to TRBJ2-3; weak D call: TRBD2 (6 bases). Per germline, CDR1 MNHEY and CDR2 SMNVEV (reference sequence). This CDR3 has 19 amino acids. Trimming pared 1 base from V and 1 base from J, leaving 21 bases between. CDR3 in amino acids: CASSLYLRRLGEGTDTQYF. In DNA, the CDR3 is TGTGCCAGCAGTTTATACCTCCGTAGACTAGGAGAGGGCACAGATACGCAGTATTTT.

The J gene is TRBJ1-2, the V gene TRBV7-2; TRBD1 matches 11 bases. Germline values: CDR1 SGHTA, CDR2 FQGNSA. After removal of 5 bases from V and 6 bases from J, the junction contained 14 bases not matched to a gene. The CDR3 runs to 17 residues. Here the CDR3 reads CASSTGQGALRGDGYTF. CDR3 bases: TGTGCCAGCAGCACCGGACAGGGGGCTCTCCGAGGCGATGGCTACACCTTC.

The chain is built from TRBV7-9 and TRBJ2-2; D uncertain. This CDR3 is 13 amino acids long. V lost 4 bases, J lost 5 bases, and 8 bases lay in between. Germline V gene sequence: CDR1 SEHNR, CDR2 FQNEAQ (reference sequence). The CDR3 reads CASSSTVTGELFF. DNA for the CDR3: TGTGCCAGCAGCTCGACGGTTACCGGGGAGCTGTTTTTT.

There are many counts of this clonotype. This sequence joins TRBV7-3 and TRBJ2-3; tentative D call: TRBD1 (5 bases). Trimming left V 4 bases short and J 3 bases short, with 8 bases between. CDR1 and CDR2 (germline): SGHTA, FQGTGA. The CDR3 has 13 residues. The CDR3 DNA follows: TGTGCCAGCAGCTCCCAGGGTACAGATACGCAGTATTTT. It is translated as CASSSQGTDTQYF. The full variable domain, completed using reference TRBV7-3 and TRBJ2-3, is GAGVSQTPSNKVTEKGKYVELRCDPISGHTALYWYRQSLGQGPEFLIYFQGTGAADDSGLPNDRFFAVRPEGSVSTLKIQRTERGDSAVYLCASSSQGTDTQYFGPGTRLTVL.

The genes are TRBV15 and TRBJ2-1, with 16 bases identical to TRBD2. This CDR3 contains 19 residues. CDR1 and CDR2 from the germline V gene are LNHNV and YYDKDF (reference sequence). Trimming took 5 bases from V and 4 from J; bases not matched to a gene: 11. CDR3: CATSGPGLAGGPRYNEQFF. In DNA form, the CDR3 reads TGTGCCACCAGCGGACCGGGACTAGCGGGAGGGCCTAGGTACAATGAGCAGTTCTTC.

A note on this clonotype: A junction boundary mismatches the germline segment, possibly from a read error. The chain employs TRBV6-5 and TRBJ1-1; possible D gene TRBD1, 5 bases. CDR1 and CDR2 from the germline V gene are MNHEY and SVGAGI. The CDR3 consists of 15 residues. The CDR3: CASSDSWGRATEAFF. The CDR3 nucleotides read TGTGCCAGCAGTGACTCCTGGGGACGGGCGACTGAAGCTTTCTTT.

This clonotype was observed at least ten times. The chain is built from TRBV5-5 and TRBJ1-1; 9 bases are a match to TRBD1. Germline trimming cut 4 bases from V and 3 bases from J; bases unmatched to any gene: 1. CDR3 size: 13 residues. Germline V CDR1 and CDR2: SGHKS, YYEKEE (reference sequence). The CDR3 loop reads CASSRTGDTEAFF. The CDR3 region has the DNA TGTGCCAGCAGCCGGACAGGGGACACTGAAGCTTTCTTT.

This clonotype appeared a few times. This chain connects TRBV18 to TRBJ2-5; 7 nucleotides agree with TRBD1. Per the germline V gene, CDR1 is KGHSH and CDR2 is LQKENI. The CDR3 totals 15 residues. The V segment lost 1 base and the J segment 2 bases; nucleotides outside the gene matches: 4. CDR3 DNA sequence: TGTGCCAGCTCACCACAGGGGGCCTGGCAAGAGACCCAGTACTTC. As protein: CASSPQGAWQETQYF. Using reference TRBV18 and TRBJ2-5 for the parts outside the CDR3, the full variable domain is NAGVMQNPRHLVRRRGQEARLRCSPMKGHSHVYWYRQLPEEGLKFMVYLQKENIIDESGMPKERFSAEFPKEGPSILRIQQVVRGDSAAYFCASSPQGAWQETQYFGPGTRLLVL.

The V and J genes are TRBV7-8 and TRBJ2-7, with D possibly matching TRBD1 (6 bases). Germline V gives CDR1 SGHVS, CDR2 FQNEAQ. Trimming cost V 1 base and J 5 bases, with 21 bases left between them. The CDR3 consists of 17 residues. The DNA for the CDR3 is TGTGCCAGCAGCTTAGGAACCTTCACAGGGAAAGGAGACGAGCAGTACTTC. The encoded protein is CASSLGTFTGKGDEQYF.

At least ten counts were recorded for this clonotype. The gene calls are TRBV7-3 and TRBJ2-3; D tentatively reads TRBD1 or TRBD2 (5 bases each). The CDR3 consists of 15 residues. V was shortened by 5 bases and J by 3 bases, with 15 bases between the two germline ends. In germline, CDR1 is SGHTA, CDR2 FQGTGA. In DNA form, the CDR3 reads TGTGCCAGCAGCGTCTTGGGGGATTCGACAGATACGCAGTATTTT. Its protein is CASSVLGDSTDTQYF.

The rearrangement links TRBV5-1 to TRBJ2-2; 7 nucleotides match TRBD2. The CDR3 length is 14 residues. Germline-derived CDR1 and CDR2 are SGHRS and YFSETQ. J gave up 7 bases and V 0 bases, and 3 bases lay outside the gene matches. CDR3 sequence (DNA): TGCGCCAGCAGCTTGGGACTAGCAGGCGGGGAGCTGTTTTTT. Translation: CASSLGLAGGELFF. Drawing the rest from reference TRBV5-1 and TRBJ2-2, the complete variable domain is KAGVTQTPRYLIKTRGQQVTLSCSPISGHRSVSWYQQTPGQGLQFLFEYFSETQRNKGNFPGRFSGRQFSNSRSEMNVSTLELGDSALYLCASSLGLAGGELFFGEGSRLTVL.

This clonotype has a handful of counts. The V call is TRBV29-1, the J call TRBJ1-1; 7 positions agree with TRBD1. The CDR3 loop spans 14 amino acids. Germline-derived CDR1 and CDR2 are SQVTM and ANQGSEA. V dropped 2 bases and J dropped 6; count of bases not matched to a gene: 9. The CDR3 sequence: CSVETRTGPPEAFF. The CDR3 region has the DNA TGCAGCGTTGAAACCAGGACAGGTCCGCCTGAAGCTTTCTTT.

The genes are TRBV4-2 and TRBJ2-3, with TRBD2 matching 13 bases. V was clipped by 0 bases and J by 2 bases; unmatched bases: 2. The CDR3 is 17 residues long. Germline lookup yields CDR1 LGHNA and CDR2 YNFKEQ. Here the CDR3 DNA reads TGTGCCAGCAGCCAAGAGGGACTAGCGGGATTCACAGATACGCAGTATTTT. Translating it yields CASSQEGLAGFTDTQYF.

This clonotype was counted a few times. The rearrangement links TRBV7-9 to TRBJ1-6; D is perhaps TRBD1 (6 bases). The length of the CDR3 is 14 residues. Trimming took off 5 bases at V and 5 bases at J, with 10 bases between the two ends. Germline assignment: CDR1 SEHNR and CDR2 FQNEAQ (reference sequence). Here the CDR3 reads CASSDDRNNSPLHF. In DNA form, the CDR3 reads TGTGCCAGCAGCGATGACAGGAATAATTCACCCCTCCACTTT.

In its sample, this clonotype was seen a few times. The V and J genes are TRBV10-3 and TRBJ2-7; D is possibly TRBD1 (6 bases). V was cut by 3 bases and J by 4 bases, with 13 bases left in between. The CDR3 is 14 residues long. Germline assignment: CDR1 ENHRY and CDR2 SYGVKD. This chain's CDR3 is CAISDNRAGYEQYF. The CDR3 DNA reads TGTGCCATCAGTGACAACAGGGCCGGTTACGAGCAGTACTTC.

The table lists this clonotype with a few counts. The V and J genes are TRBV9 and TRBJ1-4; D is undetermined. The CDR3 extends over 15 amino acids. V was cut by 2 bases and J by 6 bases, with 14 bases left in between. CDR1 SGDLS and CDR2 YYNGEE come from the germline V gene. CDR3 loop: CASSVRPEPYEKLFF. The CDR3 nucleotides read TGTGCCAGCAGCGTGAGACCCGAGCCGTATGAAAAACTGTTTTTT.

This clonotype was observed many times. CDR3 sequence: CASSSIPGTVKNIQYF. The CDR3 bases are TGTGCCAGCAGTAGCATCCCCGGGACAGTAAAAAACATTCAGTACTTC. The chain carries TRBV6-2 or TRBV6-3 and TRBJ2-4, with TRBD1 matching over 7 bases. The J segment lost 4 bases and the V segment lost 5 bases, leaving 11 bases of the junction unmatched. Germline V gene data show CDR1 as MNHEY and CDR2 as SVGEGT. This CDR3 has 16 amino acids.

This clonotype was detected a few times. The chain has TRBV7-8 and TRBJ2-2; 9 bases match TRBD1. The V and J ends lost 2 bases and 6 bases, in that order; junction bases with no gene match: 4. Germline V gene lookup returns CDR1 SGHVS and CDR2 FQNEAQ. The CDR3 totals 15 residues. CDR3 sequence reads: CASSLTGGISGELFF. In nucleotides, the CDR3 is TGTGCCAGCAGCTTAACAGGGGGCATATCCGGGGAGCTGTTTTTT.

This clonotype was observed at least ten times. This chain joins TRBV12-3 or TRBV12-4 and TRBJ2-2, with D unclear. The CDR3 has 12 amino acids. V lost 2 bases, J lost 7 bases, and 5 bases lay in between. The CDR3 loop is CASSLSGGELFF. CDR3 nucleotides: TGTGCCAGCAGTTTAAGTGGCGGGGAGCTGTTTTTT.

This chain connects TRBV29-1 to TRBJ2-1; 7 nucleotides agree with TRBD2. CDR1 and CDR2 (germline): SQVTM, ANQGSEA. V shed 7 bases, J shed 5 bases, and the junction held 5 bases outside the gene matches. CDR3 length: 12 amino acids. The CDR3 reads CSEGTTNNEQFF. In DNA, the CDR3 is TGCAGCGAAGGGACTACGAACAATGAGCAGTTCTTC.

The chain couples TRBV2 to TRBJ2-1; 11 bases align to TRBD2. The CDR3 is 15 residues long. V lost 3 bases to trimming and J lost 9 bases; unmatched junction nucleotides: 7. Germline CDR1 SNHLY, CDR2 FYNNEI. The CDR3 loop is CASSDIAGGRGEQFF. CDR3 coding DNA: TGTGCCAGCAGTGACATAGCGGGGGGGCGGGGTGAGCAGTTCTTC.

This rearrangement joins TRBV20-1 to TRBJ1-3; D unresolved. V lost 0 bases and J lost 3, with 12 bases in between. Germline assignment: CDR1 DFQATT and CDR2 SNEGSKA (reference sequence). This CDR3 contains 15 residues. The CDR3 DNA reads TGCAGTGCTAGAGATCACCAGGCGGGTGGAAACACCATATATTTT. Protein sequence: CSARDHQAGGNTIYF.

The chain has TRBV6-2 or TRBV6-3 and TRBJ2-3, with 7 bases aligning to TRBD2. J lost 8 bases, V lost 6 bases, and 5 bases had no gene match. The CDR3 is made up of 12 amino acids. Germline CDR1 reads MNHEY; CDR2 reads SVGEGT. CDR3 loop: CASSPLAATQYF. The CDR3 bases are TGTGCCAGCAGCCCGCTAGCGGCTACGCAGTATTTT.

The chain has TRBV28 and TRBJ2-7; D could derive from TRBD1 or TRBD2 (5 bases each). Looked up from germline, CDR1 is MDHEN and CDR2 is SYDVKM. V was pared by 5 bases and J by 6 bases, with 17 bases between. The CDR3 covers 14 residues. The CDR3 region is CASSPPREGTEQYF. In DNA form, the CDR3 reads TGTGCCAGCAGTCCCCCCAGAGAGGGGACCGAGCAGTACTTC.